This TCR beta chain was obtained from a study of long-term antiretroviral therapy in people with HIV (dated by TCRdb to between 2021 and 2022). Regarding the research as a whole: Collection of the earliest samples took place about a decade ahead of the 2015 WHO recommendation for immediate ART, at a time when ART was typically delayed until CD4 counts fell. Whether ART initiation and durable HIV suppression were associated with changes in peripheral blood TRB repertoire composition and diversity was tested in a retrospective serial study. A total of 150 to 200 cryopreserved PBMC samples were contributed to the cohort by 30 adults with confirmed HIV infection, with samples collected serially over a mean of roughly six years (range 1-12). Test extractions of a monoclonal T-cell line alongside under 35 polyclonal samples showed no cross-contamination during QIAcube processing. Among the 25 to 35 participants with HIV, ten to twelve were female. Broader findings and caveats from the paper: Inferences about post-ART repertoire changes are limited because no data were available on ART adherence, viral resistance or therapy changes. Starting ART was linked to a significant rise in TRB diversity, yet even after long-term ART the diversity remained significantly lower than in transplant donor controls. Because pre-ART samples had limited cell numbers, unsorted PBMC were profiled rather than sorted CD4+ and CD8+ T cells. Since PBMC availability was limited, sequencing covered only the TCR beta chain, with no alpha chain pairing. Expanded TRB clones identified before ART initiation dominated the repertoire at all time points, although this dominance fluctuated and declined in many PLHIV after ART. HIV repertoires had narrower CDR3 length ranges than controls, and the network structure suggested an antigen-experienced repertoire that shifted only slightly toward naive after ART. Samples dated from the mid-2000s to the late 2010s, and the ART regimens used may be less effective than current ones.

Inclusion was restricted to participants for whom at least one PBMC sample before ART initiation and at least two post-ART samples were available. Every participant with HIV received treatment in the United States of America. Before DNA extraction, cryopreserved samples containing about 0.95-10 million PBMC were thawed and washed. At the time of the earliest PBMC sample for each participant with HIV, ages ranged from roughly 23 to 55 years. PBMC samples from each participant spanned 1-4 timepoints before ART initiation and 2-8 timepoints after ART initiation, with a median of 7 samples. Serial HIV viral load, CD4+ T-cell count, ART history and demographic data were obtained for every participant. Genomic DNA was extracted from unsorted PBMC with a Qiagen kit on a QIAcube, with processing performed in batches of 12 samples. Details on this clone: It lacks a known antigen. Base qualities are not recorded, but no much larger clone differs from it by a single base.

Counted from cysteine to phenylalanine, this CDR3 has 14 amino acids. The only DNA kept is the CDR3, 42 bases in frame from the first base. V is cut back by 4 bases and J by 4 bases, with 4 bases in the junction unmatched. Looking up the germline V gene yields CDR1 SGHAT and CDR2 FQNNGV. The immunoSEQ hsTCRB v3.0 assay was used at survey level resolution to sequence the TRB variable region. The targeted TRB sequencing depth was about 40,000-55,000 T-cell genomes per sample. An Illumina MiSeq with a v3 150-cycle kit was used to sequence the pooled TRB libraries. As for the original processing: Repertoire analysis was performed in R inside a reproducible Nextflow workflow that covered QC, data transformation and analysis. Custom analyses were implemented in LymphoSeq2, an R package for AIRR-Seq data exploration. After excluding a few samples that yielded fewer than 5000 total TRB sequences, some 190 HIV repertoires remained for analysis. Among the 170 to 200 HIV repertoires that were kept, roughly 59 were collected before ART initiation and around 130 were collected after ART initiation. Repertoires were downsampled to 5000 TRB nucleotide sequences, with summary statistics averaged over 100 downsampling iterations. Only TRB sequences with CDR3 regions of at least seven amino acids were retained for analysis. Diversity was assessed using a clonality score derived from Shannon entropy and using the Gini coefficient. In the repertoire networks, any two of the top 5000 CDR3 amino acid sequences were connected whenever the two sequences differed by an edit distance of one. For TRB CDR3 amino acid sequences, GLIPH2 was used to predict antigen specificity groups and MHC restriction. CDR3 amino acid sequences were matched against VDJdb and McPAS-TCR to flag known CMV, EBV, HIV or tissue antigen associations. Pre-ART, post-ART and control groups were compared with Wilcoxon signed-rank tests and Holm-Bonferroni correction. Drawn from immuneACCESS, this table holds only the in-frame rearrangements with V and J called that TCRdb kept. Clones are partly lost; checked studies trace under half to an unresolved V gene and leave the rest unexplained. The DNA gave D and trimming, while V, J and clone size come from that table. The sample table contains about 32,000 clones; only one count was recorded for 70% to 90% of them. The biggest ten clones account for about 10% of the sample.

The chain was built from TRBV11-2 and TRBJ2-5; TRBD2 aligns with 9 central bases. Source: unsorted PBMCs, taken 2.2 years after starting antiretroviral therapy. This receptor was obtained from a man younger than 35 with HIV. The CDR3 reads as follows: CASSSWTSAETQYF. The DNA is as follows: TGTGCCAGCAGCTCTTGGACTAGCGCAGAGACCCAGTACTTC.